These T cell receptor beta chains were read from a single sample in a study of OX40 agonist ivuxolimab in advanced cancers. Libraries were prepared by immunoSEQ multiplex PCR; TCRdb keeps only in-frame clonotypes and omits some of them. The sample carries tens of thousands of clones, 84% recorded once. The sample was CD4+ or CD8+ T cells sorted from blood, taken in a trial of the OX40 agonist ivuxolimab. The receptors were sampled from an adult with an advanced solid tumor such as melanoma, head and neck, liver or kidney cancer. Both conserved end residues are part of each CDR3. A D gene is named only where the DNA matches it firmly. Clone size is stated in some rows and not others, as once, few, many or a class when expanded.

abundance	j_gene	d_gene	v_gene	CDR3aa	CDR3nt
NA	TRBJ2-3	NA	TRBV19	CASSNFGGGGNTQYF	TGTGCCAGTAGTAACTTCGGGGGCGGTGGGAATACGCAGTATTTT
NA	TRBJ1-3	NA	TRBV7-2	CASSLAPRLGEGNTIYF	TGTGCCAGCAGCTTAGCGCCCCGTTTAGGGGAGGGAAACACCATATATTTT
NA	TRBJ2-5	NA	TRBV7-9	CASSLVYFEVGTQYF	TGTGCCAGCAGCTTAGTTTACTTCGAGGTGGGGACCCAGTACTTC
NA	TRBJ2-1	NA	TRBV21-1	CASSPPAGGPGNEQFF	TGTGCCAGCAGCCCCCCAGCGGGAGGCCCCGGCAATGAGCAGTTCTTC
NA	TRBJ2-7	TRBD1	TRBV2	CASRQGAYEQYF	TGTGCCAGCAGGCAGGGGGCCTACGAGCAGTACTTC
NA	TRBJ2-3	NA	TRBV19	CASSTSDNPTHTQYF	TGTGCCAGTAGTACTTCTGACAACCCCACTCATACGCAGTATTTT
NA	TRBJ1-1	NA	TRBV30	CAWSWEANTEAFF	TGTGCCTGGAGTTGGGAGGCCAACACTGAAGCTTTCTTT
NA	TRBJ2-7	NA	TRBV2	CASRTAGTEQYF	TGTGCCAGCCGGACTGCAGGGACCGAGCAGTACTTC
NA	TRBJ2-7	TRBD1	TRBV7-6	CASSSNRGPSYEQYF	TGTGCCAGCAGTAGTAACAGGGGGCCGTCCTACGAGCAGTACTTC
once	TRBJ2-7	TRBD2	TRBV6-5	CASSQAGKTYEQYF	TGTGCCAGCAGTCAAGCGGGGAAAACCTACGAGCAGTACTTC
NA	TRBJ2-3	NA	TRBV5-6	CASSLRSLRAQYF	TGTGCCAGCAGTTTGCGATCGCTCCGGGCGCAGTATTTT
once	TRBJ1-1	NA	TRBV30	CAWSTNRAEKGTEAFF	TGTGCCTGGAGTACGAACCGGGCGGAAAAAGGGACTGAAGCTTTCTTT
NA	TRBJ1-2	TRBD1	TRBV5-4	CASSYGQGWDYGYTF	TGTGCCAGCAGCTATGGACAGGGGTGGGACTATGGCTACACCTTC
NA	TRBJ2-7	NA	TRBV5-1	CASTGDQLEQYF	TGCGCCAGCACAGGGGATCAGTTGGAGCAGTACTTC
once	TRBJ2-2	NA	TRBV7-9	CASSFGPTWDIGELFF	TGTGCCAGCAGCTTTGGGCCTACATGGGACATCGGGGAGCTGTTTTTT
NA	TRBJ1-6	NA	TRBV9	CASSSSYNSPLHF	TGTGCCAGCAGCTCTTCCTATAATTCACCCCTCCACTTT
NA	TRBJ1-1	NA	TRBV29-1	CSVETVNTEAFF	TGCAGCGTTGAGACGGTGAACACTGAAGCTTTCTTT
once	TRBJ2-2	TRBD1	TRBV19	CASRPGQGSVGELFF	TGTGCCAGTCGACCGGGACAGGGGTCGGTCGGGGAGCTGTTTTTT
NA	TRBJ2-5	TRBD2	TRBV28	CASSLYSGSKEKTQYF	TGTGCCAGCAGTTTATATAGCGGGAGTAAGGAAAAGACCCAGTACTTC
few	TRBJ2-7	NA	TRBV28	CASSPSEGEQYF	TGTGCCAGCAGCCCAAGCGAGGGCGAGCAGTACTTC
NA	TRBJ1-5	NA	TRBV6-1	CASSERDGTPRGGNQPQHF	TGTGCCAGCAGTGAACGGGACGGGACACCGAGGGGCGGAAATCAGCCCCAGCATTTT
NA	TRBJ1-2	NA	TRBV27	CASSLAGQGYTF	TGTGCCAGCAGCTTGGCGGGGCAAGGCTACACCTTC
NA	TRBJ1-5	TRBD1	TRBV5-4	CASSLDRGEPQHF	TGTGCCAGCAGCCTGGACAGGGGGGAGCCCCAGCATTTT
few	TRBJ2-7	NA	TRBV7-2	CASSSPSYLEQYF	TGTGCCAGCAGCTCCCCATCCTATTTAGAGCAGTACTTC
NA	TRBJ2-2	NA	TRBV29-1	CSVEPDREVGELFF	TGCAGCGTTGAACCCGACAGGGAGGTCGGGGAGCTGTTTTTT
NA	TRBJ1-1	TRBD1	TRBV28	CASRTHRQGRGGEAFF	TGTGCCAGCAGAACCCACCGACAGGGGAGAGGAGGTGAAGCTTTCTTT
NA	TRBJ1-5	TRBD1	TRBV9	CASRHTGTVSQPQHF	TGTGCCAGCAGACACACCGGGACAGTTTCGCAGCCCCAGCATTTT
NA	TRBJ2-5	NA	TRBV28	CASSFGRKETQYF	TGTGCCAGCAGTTTCGGAAGAAAAGAGACCCAGTACTTC
NA	TRBJ1-5	NA	TRBV18	CASSPLGGGGNQPQHF	TGTGCCAGCTCACCACTCGGGGGCGGGGGCAATCAGCCCCAGCATTTT
NA	TRBJ1-2	NA	TRBV27	CASSQTGTFNYGYTF	TGTGCCAGCAGCCAAACAGGGACATTTAACTATGGCTACACCTTC
NA	TRBJ2-3	TRBD1	TRBV25-1	CASSPTGGTDTQYF	TGTGCCAGCAGCCCGACAGGGGGCACAGATACGCAGTATTTT
NA	TRBJ2-7	TRBD1	TRBV30	CAWDRGSYEQYF	TGTGCCTGGGACAGGGGGTCCTACGAGCAGTACTTC
once	TRBJ2-7	NA	TRBV14	CASGGTAAYEQYF	TGTGCCAGCGGGGGGACAGCCGCCTACGAGCAGTACTTC
NA	TRBJ2-1	NA	TRBV18	CASSRFRGDNEQFF	TGTGCCAGCTCACGTTTCAGGGGAGACAATGAGCAGTTCTTC
NA	TRBJ1-2	NA	TRBV5-1	CASSLGQVYGYTF	TGCGCCAGCAGCTTGGGTCAGGTCTATGGCTACACCTTC
few	TRBJ2-2	NA	TRBV6-1	CASSERQNTGELFF	TGTGCCAGCAGTGAAAGACAGAACACCGGGGAGCTGTTTTTT
NA	TRBJ2-7	NA	TRBV29-1	CSVWGAEFSYEQYF	TGCAGCGTATGGGGGGCAGAATTCTCCTACGAGCAGTACTTC
NA	TRBJ2-1	NA	TRBV25-1	CASERSSYNEQFF	TGTGCCAGCGAGCGGAGCTCCTACAATGAGCAGTTCTTC
NA	TRBJ1-6	TRBD1	TRBV5-4	CASSWGQDSPLHF	TGTGCCAGCAGCTGGGGACAGGACTCACCCCTCCACTTT
NA	TRBJ2-1	TRBD1	TRBV28	CASKFGAPYAGQGDEQFF	TGTGCCAGCAAGTTCGGTGCCCCTTACGCGGGACAGGGAGATGAGCAGTTCTTC
NA	TRBJ1-2	TRBD1	TRBV7-9	CASSHRQGYGYTF	TGTGCCAGCAGCCACCGACAGGGGTATGGCTACACCTTC
NA	TRBJ2-7	NA	TRBV6-1	CASSDRTAPYEQYF	TGTGCCAGCAGTGATAGGACAGCCCCCTACGAGCAGTACTTC
once	TRBJ2-1	TRBD2	TRBV2	CASRLAGGPYNEQFF	TGTGCCAGCCGGTTAGCGGGAGGGCCCTACAATGAGCAGTTCTTC